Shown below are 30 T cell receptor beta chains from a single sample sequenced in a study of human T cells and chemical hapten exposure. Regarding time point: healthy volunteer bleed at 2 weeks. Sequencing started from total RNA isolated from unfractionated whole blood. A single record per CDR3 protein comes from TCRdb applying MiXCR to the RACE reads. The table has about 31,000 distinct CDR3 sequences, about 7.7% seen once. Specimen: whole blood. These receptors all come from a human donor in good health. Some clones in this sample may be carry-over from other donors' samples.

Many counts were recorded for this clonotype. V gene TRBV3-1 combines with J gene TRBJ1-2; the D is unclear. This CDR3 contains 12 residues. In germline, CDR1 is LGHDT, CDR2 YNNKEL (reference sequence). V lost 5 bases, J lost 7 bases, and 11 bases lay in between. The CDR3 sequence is CASSGGSFGYTF. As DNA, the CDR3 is TGTGCCAGCAGCGGAGGGTCTTTTGGCTACACCTTC.

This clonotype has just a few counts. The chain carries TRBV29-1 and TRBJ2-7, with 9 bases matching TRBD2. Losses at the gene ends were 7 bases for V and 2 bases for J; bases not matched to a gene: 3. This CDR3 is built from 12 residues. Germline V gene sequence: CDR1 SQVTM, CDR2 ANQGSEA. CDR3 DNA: TGCAGCGCCAGACTAGCGGCCTACGAGCAGTACTTC. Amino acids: CSARLAAYEQYF.

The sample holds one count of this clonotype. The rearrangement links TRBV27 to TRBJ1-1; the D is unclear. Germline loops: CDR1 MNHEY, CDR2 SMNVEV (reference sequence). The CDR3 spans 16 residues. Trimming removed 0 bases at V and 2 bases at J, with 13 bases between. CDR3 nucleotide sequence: TGTGCCAGCAGTTTATCAGCTCAGAATCGTAACACTGAAGCTTTCTTT. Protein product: CASSLSAQNRNTEAFF.

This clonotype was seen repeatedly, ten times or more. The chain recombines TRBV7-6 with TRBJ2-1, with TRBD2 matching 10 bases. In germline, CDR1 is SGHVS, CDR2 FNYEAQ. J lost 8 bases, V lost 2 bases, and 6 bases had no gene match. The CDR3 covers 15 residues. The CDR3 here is CASSLQAGGQDEQFF. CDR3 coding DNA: TGTGCCAGCAGCTTACAAGCGGGGGGGCAAGATGAGCAGTTCTTC.

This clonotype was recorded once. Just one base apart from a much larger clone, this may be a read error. The CDR3 sequence is CASSCGSYEQYF. In nucleotides, the CDR3 is TGTGCCAGCAGTTGCGGGTCCTACGAGCAGTACTTC. The gene calls are TRBV6-2 or TRBV6-3 and TRBJ2-7; perhaps TRBD2 as D (5 bases). CDR3 length: 12 residues. Germline V gene data show CDR1 as MNHEY and CDR2 as SVGEGT. V was trimmed by 4 bases and J by 1 base, leaving 5 bases between them.

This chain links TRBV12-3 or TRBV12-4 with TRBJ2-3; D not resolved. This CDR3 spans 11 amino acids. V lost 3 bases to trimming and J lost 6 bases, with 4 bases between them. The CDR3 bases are TGTGCCAGCAGTTTTTGGGATACGCAGTATTTT. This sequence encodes CASSFWDTQYF.

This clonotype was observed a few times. The CDR3 nucleotides read TGCGCCAGCAGCCAAGTAGGAACAGGTTTAAGCTACACCTTC. Amino acid sequence: CASSQVGTGLSYTF. The V gene is TRBV4-1, the J gene TRBJ1-2; weak D call: TRBD1 (5 bases). This CDR3 region has 14 residues. Trimming cost V 1 base and J 9 bases, with 15 bases left between them. Germline CDR1 reads MGHRA; CDR2 reads YSYEKL.

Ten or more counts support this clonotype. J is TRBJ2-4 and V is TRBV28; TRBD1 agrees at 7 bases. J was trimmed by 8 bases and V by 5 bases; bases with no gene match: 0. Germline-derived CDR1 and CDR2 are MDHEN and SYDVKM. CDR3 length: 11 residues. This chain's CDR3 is CASSTGDIQYF. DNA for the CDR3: TGTGCCAGCAGTACAGGGGACATTCAGTACTTC.

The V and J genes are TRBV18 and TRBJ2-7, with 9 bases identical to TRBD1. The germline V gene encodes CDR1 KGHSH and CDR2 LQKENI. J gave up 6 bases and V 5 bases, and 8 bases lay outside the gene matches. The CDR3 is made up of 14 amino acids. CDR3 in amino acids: CASSVGTGPREQYF. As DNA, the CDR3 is TGTGCCAGCTCAGTGGGGACAGGGCCTCGCGAGCAGTACTTC.

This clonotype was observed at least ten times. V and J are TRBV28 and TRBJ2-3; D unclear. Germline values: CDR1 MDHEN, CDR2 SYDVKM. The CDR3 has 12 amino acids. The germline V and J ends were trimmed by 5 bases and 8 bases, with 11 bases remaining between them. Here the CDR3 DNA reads TGTGCCAGCAGTCCCCTCGGATTTACGCAGTATTTT. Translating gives CASSPLGFTQYF.

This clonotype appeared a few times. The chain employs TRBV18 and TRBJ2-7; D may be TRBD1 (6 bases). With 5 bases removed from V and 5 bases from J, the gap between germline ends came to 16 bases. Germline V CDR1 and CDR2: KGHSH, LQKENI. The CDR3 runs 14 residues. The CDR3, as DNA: TGTGCCAGCTCATCCCTCAGGGGTGGGGACGAGCAGTACTTC. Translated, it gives CASSSLRGGDEQYF.

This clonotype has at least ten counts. The DNA for the CDR3 is TGCAGTACCGTCGGGGACGCTCCTATGAAGACCCAGTACTTC. As protein: CSTVGDAPMKTQYF. This rearrangement joins TRBV20-1 to TRBJ2-5, with D perhaps being TRBD1 or TRBD2 (5 bases each). This CDR3 spans 14 amino acids. V lost 8 bases to trimming and J lost 6 bases, with 22 bases between them. Germline values: CDR1 DFQATT, CDR2 SNEGSKA (reference sequence).

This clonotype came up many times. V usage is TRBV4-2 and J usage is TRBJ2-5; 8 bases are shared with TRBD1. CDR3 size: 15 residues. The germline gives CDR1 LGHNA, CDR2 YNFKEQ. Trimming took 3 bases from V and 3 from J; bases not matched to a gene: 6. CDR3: CASSQRQGQKETQYF. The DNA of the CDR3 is TGTGCCAGCAGCCAGAGACAGGGGCAAAAAGAGACCCAGTACTTC.

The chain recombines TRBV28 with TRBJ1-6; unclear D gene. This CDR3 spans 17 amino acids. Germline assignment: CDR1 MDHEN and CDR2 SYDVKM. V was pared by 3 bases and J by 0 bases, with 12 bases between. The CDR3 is CASSFIVASSYNSPLHF. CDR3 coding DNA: TGTGCCAGCAGTTTTATCGTGGCGAGCTCCTATAATTCACCCCTCCACTTT.

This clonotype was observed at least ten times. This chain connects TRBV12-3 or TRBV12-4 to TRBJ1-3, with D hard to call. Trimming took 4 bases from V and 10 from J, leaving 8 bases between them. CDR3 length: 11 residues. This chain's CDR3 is CASSCGETIYF. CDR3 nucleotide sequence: TGTGCCAGCAGTTGCGGGGAGACCATATATTTT.

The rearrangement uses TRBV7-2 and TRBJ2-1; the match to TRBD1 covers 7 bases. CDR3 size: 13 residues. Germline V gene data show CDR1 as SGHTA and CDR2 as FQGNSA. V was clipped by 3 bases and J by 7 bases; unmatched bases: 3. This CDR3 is CASSFLQGNEQFF. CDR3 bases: TGTGCCAGCAGCTTCCTACAGGGGAATGAGCAGTTCTTC.

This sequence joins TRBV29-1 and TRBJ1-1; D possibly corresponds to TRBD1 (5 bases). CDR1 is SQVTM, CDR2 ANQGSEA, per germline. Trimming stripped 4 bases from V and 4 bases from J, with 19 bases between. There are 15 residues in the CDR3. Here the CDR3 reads CSVAPGWGMGTEAFF. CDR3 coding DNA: TGCAGCGTTGCCCCAGGGTGGGGGATGGGCACTGAAGCTTTCTTT. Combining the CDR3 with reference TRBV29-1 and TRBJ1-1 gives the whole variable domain SAVISQKPSRDICQRGTSLTIQCQVDSQVTMMFWYRQQPGQSLTLIATANQGSEATYESGFVIDKFPISRPNLTFSTLTVSNMSPEDSSIYLCSVAPGWGMGTEAFFGQGTRLTVV.

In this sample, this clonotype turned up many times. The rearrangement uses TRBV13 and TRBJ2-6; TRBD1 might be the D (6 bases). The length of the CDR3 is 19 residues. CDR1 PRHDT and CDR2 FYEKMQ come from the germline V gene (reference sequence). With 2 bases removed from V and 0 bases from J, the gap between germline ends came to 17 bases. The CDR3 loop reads CASSLKQGPTISGANVLTF. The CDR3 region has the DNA TGTGCCAGCAGCTTAAAACAGGGCCCTACTATCTCTGGGGCCAACGTCCTGACTTTC.

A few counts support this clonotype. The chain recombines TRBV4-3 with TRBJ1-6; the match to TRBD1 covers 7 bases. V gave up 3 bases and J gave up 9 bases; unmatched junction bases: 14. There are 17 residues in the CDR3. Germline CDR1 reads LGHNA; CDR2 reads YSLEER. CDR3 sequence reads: CASSQATGSPPGSPLHF. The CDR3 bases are TGCGCCAGCAGCCAGGCGACAGGGAGCCCCCCGGGTTCACCCCTCCACTTT.

Written as DNA, the CDR3 is TGTGCCATCAGCGCCGAGGGGCCGCCTACAGATACGCAGTATTTT. This gives the protein CAISAEGPPTDTQYF. The rearrangement uses TRBV10-3 and TRBJ2-3, with D perhaps given as TRBD1 or TRBD2 (5 bases each). V dropped 6 bases and J dropped 3 bases, with 16 bases sitting between them. This CDR3 is built from 15 residues. Germline CDR1 ENHRY, CDR2 SYGVKD.

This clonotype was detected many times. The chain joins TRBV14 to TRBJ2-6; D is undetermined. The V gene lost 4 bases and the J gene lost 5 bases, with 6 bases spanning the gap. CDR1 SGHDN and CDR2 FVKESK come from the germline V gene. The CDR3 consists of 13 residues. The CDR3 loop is CASSPSWANVLTF. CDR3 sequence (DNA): TGTGCCAGCAGCCCAAGTTGGGCCAACGTCCTGACTTTC.

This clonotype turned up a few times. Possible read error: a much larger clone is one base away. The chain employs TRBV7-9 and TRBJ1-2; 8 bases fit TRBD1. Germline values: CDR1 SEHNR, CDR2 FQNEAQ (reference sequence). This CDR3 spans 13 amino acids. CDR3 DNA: TGTGCCAGCAGCCCGGACAGGGCCTATGGCGACACCTTC. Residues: CASSPDRAYGDTF.

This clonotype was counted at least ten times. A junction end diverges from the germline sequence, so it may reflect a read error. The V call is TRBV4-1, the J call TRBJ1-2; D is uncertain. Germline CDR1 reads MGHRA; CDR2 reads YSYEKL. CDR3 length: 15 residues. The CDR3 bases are TGCGCCAGCAGCCAAGATCATGGGGAGCGCTATGGCGACACCTTC. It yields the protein CASSQDHGERYGDTF.

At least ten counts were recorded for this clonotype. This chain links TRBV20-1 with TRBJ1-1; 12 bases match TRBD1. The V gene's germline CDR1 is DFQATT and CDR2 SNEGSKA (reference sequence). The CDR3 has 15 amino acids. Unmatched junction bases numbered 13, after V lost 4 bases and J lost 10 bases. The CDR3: CSAIPGQGAASGAFF. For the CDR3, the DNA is TGCAGTGCTATTCCGGGACAGGGGGCAGCGAGCGGAGCTTTCTTT.

DNA for the CDR3: TGTGCCAGCAGCTTAGGAGCTAGCGGGAGCTACTACGAGCAGTACTTC. This encodes CASSLGASGSYYEQYF. This chain links TRBV7-2 with TRBJ2-7; 10 bases match TRBD2. The length of the CDR3 is 16 residues. From germline, CDR1 is SGHTA and CDR2 FQGNSA. J was trimmed by 3 bases and V by 1 base; bases with no gene match: 6.

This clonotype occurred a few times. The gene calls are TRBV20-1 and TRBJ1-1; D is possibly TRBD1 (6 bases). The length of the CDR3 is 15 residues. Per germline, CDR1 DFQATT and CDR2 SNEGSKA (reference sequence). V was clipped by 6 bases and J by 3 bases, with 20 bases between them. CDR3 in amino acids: CSARARGAADTEAFF. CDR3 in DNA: TGCAGTGCCAGGGCCCGGGGGGCTGCGGACACTGAAGCTTTCTTT.

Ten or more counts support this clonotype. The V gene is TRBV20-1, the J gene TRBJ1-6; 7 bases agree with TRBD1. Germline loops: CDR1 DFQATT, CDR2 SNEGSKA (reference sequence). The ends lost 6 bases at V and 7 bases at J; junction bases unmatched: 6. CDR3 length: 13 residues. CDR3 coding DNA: TGCAGTGCCCCTGGACAGGCCAATTCACCCCTCCACTTT. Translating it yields CSAPGQANSPLHF.

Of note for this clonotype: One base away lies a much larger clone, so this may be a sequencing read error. The CDR3 sequence is CASSAGGLYGYTF. The CDR3 DNA sequence: TGTGCCAGCAGTGCAGGCGGCCTCTATGGCTACACCTTC. This chain links TRBV2 with TRBJ1-2; D unclear. V lost 4 bases to trimming and J lost 4 bases, with 10 bases between them. The germline V gene encodes CDR1 SNHLY and CDR2 FYNNEI. The CDR3 loop spans 13 amino acids.

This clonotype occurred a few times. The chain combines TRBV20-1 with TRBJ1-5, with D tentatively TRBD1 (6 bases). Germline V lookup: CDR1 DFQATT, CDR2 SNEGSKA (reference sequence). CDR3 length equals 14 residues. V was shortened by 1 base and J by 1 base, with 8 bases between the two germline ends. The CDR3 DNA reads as TGCAGTGCTAGAGTCAGGGGCAGCAATCAGCCCCAGCATTTT. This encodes CSARVRGSNQPQHF.

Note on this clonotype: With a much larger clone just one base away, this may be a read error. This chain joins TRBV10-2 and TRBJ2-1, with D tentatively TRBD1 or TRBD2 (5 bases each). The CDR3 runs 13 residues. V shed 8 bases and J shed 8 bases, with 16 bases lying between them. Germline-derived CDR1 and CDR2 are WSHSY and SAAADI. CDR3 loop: CASLGRAADEQFF. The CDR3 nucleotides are TGCGCCAGCCTGGGACGAGCGGCTGATGAGCAGTTCTTC.